Below, 3 T cell receptor beta chains from the same sample are listed, as sequenced in a study of OX40 agonist ivuxolimab in advanced cancers. Here immunoSEQ multiplex PCR was the method, and the copy in TCRdb shows in-frame clones only, minus some. The sample consists of around 76,000 clones, 94% of them appearing once. This material consisted of CD4+ or CD8+ T cells sorted from blood, taken in a trial of the OX40 agonist ivuxolimab. The receptor source for this set is an adult with an advanced solid tumor such as melanoma, head and neck, liver or kidney cancer.

This clone was seen a single time. The CDR3 DNA reads as TGCGCCAGCAGTCAAGACAGATTCTATGGCTACACCTTC. This codes for CASSQDRFYGYTF. V and J are TRBV5-1 and TRBJ1-2; D is perhaps TRBD1 (5 bases). V dropped 5 bases and J dropped 4 bases, with 12 bases sitting between them. The CDR3 is 13 residues long. CDR1 SGHRS and CDR2 YFSETQ come from the germline V gene.

The CDR3 DNA reads TGCGCCAGCAGCCAGGGACAGCGGGGGGCCTACGAGCAGTACTTC. Encoded protein: CASSQGQRGAYEQYF. The gene calls are TRBV4-1 and TRBJ2-7, with TRBD2 identical over 9 bases. Germline V gives CDR1 MGHRA, CDR2 YSYEKL. The CDR3 contains 15 residues. The V gene end was trimmed by 3 bases and the J gene end by 2 bases; junction bases not matched to a gene: 5.

V usage is TRBV4-1 and J usage is TRBJ2-3; 9 bases line up with TRBD2. The ends lost 4 bases at V and 4 bases at J; junction bases unmatched: 9. From germline, CDR1 is MGHRA and CDR2 YSYEKL. The CDR3 spans 16 residues. The DNA of the CDR3 is TGCGCCAGCAGCCCCCCAGCGGGAGGCTCGGCAGATACGCAGTATTTT. Protein sequence: CASSPPAGGSADTQYF.